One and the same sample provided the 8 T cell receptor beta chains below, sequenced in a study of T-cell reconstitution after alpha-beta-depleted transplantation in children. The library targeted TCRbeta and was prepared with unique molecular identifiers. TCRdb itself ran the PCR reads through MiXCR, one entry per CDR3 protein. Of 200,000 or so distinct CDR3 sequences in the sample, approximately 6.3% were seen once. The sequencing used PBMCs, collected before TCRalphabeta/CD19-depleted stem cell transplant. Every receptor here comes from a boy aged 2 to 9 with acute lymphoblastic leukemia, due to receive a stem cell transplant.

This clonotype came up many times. The CDR3 nucleotides read TGTGTTAACACTCTCGGCGGGGTCACAGATACGCAGTATTTT. Translation: CVNTLGGVTDTQYF. This sequence joins TRBV7-8 and TRBJ2-3; perhaps TRBD2 as D (6 bases). Germline V gives CDR1 SGHVS, CDR2 FQNEAQ. The CDR3 runs 14 residues.

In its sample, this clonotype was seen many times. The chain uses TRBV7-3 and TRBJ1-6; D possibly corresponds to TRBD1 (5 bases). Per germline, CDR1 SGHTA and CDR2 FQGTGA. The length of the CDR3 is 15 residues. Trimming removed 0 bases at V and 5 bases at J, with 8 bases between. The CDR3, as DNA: TGTGCCAGCAGCTTAACGGGGACTGATAATTCACCCCTCCACTTT. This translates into CASSLTGTDNSPLHF.

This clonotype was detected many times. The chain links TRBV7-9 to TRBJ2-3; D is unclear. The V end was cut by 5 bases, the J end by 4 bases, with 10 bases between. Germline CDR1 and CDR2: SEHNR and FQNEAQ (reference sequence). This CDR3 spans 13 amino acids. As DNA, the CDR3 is TGTGCCAGCAGCCCCGCGATCCCAGATACGCAGTATTTT. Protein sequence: CASSPAIPDTQYF.

CDR3 coding DNA: TGTGCCAGCAGTCCGGACAGGGGTGGTGCAGATACGCAGTATTTT. Protein: CASSPDRGGADTQYF. This chain uses TRBV2 with TRBJ2-3; 9 bases agree with TRBD1. The trim removed 5 bases at V and 4 bases at J, leaving 7 bases unmatched. In germline, CDR1 is SNHLY, CDR2 FYNNEI. CDR3 length: 15 residues.

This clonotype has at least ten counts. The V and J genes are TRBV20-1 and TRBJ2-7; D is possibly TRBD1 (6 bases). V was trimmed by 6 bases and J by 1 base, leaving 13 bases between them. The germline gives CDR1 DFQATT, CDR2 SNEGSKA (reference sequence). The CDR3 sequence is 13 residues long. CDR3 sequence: CSAFSGESYEQYF. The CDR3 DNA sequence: TGCAGTGCCTTTTCAGGGGAATCCTACGAGCAGTACTTC.

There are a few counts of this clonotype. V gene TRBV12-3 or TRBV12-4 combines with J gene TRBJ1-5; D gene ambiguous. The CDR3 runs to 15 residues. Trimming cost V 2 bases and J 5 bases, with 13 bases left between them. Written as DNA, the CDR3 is TGTGCCAGCAGTTTAAGGGCAGGACGGGATCAGCCCCAGCATTTT. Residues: CASSLRAGRDQPQHF.

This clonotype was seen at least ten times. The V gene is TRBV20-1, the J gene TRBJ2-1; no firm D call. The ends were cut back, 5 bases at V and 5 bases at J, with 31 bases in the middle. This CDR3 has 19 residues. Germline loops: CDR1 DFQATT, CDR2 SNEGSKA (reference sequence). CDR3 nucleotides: TGCAGTGCTCTTTACATGGACCCGACGTGGCCCGGGTGGGACAATGAGCAGTTCTTC. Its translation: CSALYMDPTWPGWDNEQFF.

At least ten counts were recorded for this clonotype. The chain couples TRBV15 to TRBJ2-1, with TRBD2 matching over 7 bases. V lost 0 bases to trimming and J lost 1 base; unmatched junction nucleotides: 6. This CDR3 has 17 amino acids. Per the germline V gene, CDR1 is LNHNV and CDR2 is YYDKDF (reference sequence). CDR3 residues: CATSRDASGKSYNEQFF. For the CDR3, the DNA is TGTGCCACCAGCAGAGATGCTAGCGGAAAGTCCTACAATGAGCAGTTCTTC. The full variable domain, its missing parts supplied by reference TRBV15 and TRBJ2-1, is DAMVIQNPRYQVTQFGKPVTLSCSQTLNHNVMYWYQQKSSQAPKLLFHYYDKDFNNEADTPDNFQSRRPNTSFCFLDIRSPGLGDTAMYLCATSRDASGKSYNEQFFGPGTRLTVL.